The entry below gives a single TCR beta chain sequence along with its context. This record belongs to a study of T cell repertoires in cytomegalovirus infection. TCRdb analysed the reads with MiXCR anew, one entry per CDR3 protein. The top ten hold roughly 8% of the sample, which has 630,000 or so distinct CDR3 sequences, about 24% seen once. What was sequenced was CD8+ T cells from PBMCs. The sequence derives from a human donor in good health (CMV status not recorded). Some clones in this sample may be carry-over from other donors' samples.

The CDR3 is CASSYGVAGTAFF. CDR3 nucleotides: TGTGCCAGCAGTTACGGGGTGGCGGGGACGGCTTTCTTT. V usage is TRBV6-2 or TRBV6-3 and J usage is TRBJ1-1; the D gene is possibly TRBD1 (5 bases). V lost 2 bases and J 11 bases, leaving 15 bases between the germline ends. Germline values: CDR1 MNHEY, CDR2 SVGEGT. The CDR3 runs to 13 residues.